This TCR beta chain was recorded in a study of blood T cell repertoires in COVID-19. Looking at the study overall: Samples came from the United States, Italy and Spain, spanning acute and convalescent COVID-19.

Enrolment of Seattle patients took place during active infection, and they were followed longitudinally. As processed by the authors: Amplification of reference gene primers provided the estimated nucleated cell counts. Produced via immunoSEQ multiplex PCR; TCRdb's table is partial and in-frame only. V and J calls and clone size are those listed in that table; D and trimming were worked out from the DNA. The data contain some 130,000 clones, roughly nine tenths of them singletons. This CDR3 spans 15 amino acids. V lost 0 bases, J lost 3 bases, and 5 bases stayed unmatched. The V gene's germline CDR1 is SGHNT and CDR2 YYREEE (reference sequence).

This chain joins TRBV5-4 and TRBJ1-1, with 7 bases matching TRBD1. The sample comprised peripheral blood. This TCR was recovered from a man in his 60s with COVID-19, enrolled during active disease. CDR3 in DNA: TGTGCCAGCAGCTTGGGACAGGGTCAACACACTGAAGCTTTCTTT. Protein product: CASSLGQGQHTEAFF.